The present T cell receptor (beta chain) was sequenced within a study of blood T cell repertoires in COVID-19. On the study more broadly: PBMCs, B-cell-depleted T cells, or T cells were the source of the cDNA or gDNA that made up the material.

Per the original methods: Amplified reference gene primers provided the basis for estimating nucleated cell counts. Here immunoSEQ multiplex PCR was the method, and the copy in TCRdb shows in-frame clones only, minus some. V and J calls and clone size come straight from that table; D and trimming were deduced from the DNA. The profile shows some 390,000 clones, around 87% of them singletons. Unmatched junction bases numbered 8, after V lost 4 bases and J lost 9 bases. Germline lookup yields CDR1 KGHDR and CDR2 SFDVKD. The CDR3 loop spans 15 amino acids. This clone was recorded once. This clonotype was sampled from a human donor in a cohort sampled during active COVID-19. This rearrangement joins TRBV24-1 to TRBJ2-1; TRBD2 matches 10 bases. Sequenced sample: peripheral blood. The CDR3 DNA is TGTGCCACCAGTGACCCCGGACTAGCGGAGACTGAGCAGTTCTTC. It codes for CATSDPGLAETEQFF.